Below are 8 T cell receptor beta chains sequenced from a single sample in a study of neurological immune-mediated disorders. A single record per CDR3 protein comes from TCRdb applying MiXCR to the 5' RACE reads. The sample yields over 45,000 distinct CDR3 sequences, about 5.6% seen once. Material: CD4+ T cells from blood. All receptors derive from a woman aged 18 to 35 with multiple sclerosis.

This clonotype was detected many times. The chain carries TRBV28 and TRBJ2-1; 13 positions match TRBD2. The CDR3 spans 14 residues. CDR1 MDHEN and CDR2 SYDVKM come from the germline V gene. With V trimmed by 6 bases and J by 11 bases, 7 bases remained unmatched. CDR3 nucleotide sequence: TGTGCCAGCAGCCTACCGGGACTAGCGGGAAAGCAGTTCTTC. Encoded protein: CASSLPGLAGKQFF.

This clonotype was recorded at least ten times. This sequence joins TRBV28 and TRBJ1-2; D ambiguous. The V end lost 6 bases, the J end lost 2 bases, and 7 bases lay between the germline ends. The V gene's germline CDR1 is MDHEN and CDR2 SYDVKM. The CDR3 is made up of 12 amino acids. The CDR3 here is CASRGGNYGYTF. The CDR3 DNA reads TGTGCCAGCAGGGGCGGGAACTATGGCTACACCTTC.

The table lists this clonotype with many counts. The chain couples TRBV4-2 to TRBJ2-1; TRBD2 matches 12 bases. Trimming at V came to 1 base and at J to 4 bases, leaving 8 bases not matched to a gene. Germline CDR1 LGHNA, CDR2 YNFKEQ. This CDR3 comprises 18 residues. In DNA, the CDR3 is TGTGCCAGCAGCCAAGGGGAGGCTAGCGGGGGGGTTTACAATGAGCAGTTCTTC. It encodes CASSQGEASGGVYNEQFF.

This clonotype was observed at least ten times. This chain joins TRBV10-3 and TRBJ2-5; 7 bases are a match to TRBD1. The junction had 2 bases not matched to a gene; V was cut back by 6 bases and J by 1 base. The CDR3 is 13 amino acids. The germline V gene encodes CDR1 ENHRY and CDR2 SYGVKD. The CDR3 spells CAISGQAQETQYF. The CDR3 DNA follows: TGTGCCATCAGCGGACAGGCCCAAGAGACCCAGTACTTC.

This clonotype was recorded many times. This chain connects TRBV12-3 or TRBV12-4 to TRBJ1-2; 8 nucleotides line up with TRBD1. CDR3 length: 13 residues. The V gene end was trimmed by 5 bases and the J gene end by 8 bases; junction bases not matched to a gene: 7. The CDR3 protein is CASSARQGRGYTF. The DNA for the CDR3 is TGTGCCAGCAGTGCCCGACAGGGGCGAGGCTACACCTTC.

The chain employs TRBV10-3 and TRBJ1-1, with TRBD1 matching over 7 bases. CDR3 size: 13 residues. Losses at the gene ends were 2 bases for V and 4 bases for J; bases not matched to a gene: 1. CDR1 is ENHRY, CDR2 SYGVKD, per germline. CDR3 nucleotide sequence: TGTGCCATCAGTGAGCGGGACAGCACTGAAGCTTTCTTT. Encoded protein: CAISERDSTEAFF.

This clonotype was picked up many times. The chain uses TRBV9 and TRBJ1-1, with D possibly matching TRBD1 (6 bases). The CDR3 is made up of 15 amino acids. V was clipped by 3 bases and J by 1 base, with 13 bases between them. The germline CDR1 and CDR2 sequences are SGDLS and YYNGEE. CDR3 bases: TGTGCCAGCAGCGGGCTAGCGACAGGGAACACTGAAGCTTTCTTT. This codes for CASSGLATGNTEAFF.

This clonotype was counted ten times or more. J is TRBJ1-1 and V is TRBV7-9; D remains unclear. This CDR3 contains 13 residues. V was clipped by 5 bases and J by 3 bases, with 10 bases between them. Germline CDR1 and CDR2: SEHNR and FQNEAQ (reference sequence). The CDR3 DNA follows: TGTGCCAGCAGCCTCCAGCCGGACACTGAAGCTTTCTTT. This sequence encodes CASSLQPDTEAFF.